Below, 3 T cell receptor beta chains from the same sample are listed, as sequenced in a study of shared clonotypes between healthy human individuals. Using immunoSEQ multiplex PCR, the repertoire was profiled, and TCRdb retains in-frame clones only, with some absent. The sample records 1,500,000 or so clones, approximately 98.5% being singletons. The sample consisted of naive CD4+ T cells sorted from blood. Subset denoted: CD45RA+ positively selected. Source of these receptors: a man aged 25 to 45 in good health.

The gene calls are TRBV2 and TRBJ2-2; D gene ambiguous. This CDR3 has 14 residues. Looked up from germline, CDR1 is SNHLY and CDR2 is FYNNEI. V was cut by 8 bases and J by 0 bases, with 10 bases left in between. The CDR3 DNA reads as TGTGCCAGCGCAGCCATCACGAACACCGGGGAGCTGTTTTTT. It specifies CASAAITNTGELFF.

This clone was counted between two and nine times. The CDR3 loop is CASSPYDRVYTEAFF. CDR3 in DNA: TGTGCCAGCAGCCCGTACGACAGGGTGTACACTGAAGCTTTCTTT. The chain is built from TRBV7-9 and TRBJ1-1; the match to TRBD1 covers 7 bases. The CDR3 has 15 residues. Losses at the gene ends were 5 bases for V and 3 bases for J; bases not matched to a gene: 9. The germline gives CDR1 SEHNR, CDR2 FQNEAQ (reference sequence).

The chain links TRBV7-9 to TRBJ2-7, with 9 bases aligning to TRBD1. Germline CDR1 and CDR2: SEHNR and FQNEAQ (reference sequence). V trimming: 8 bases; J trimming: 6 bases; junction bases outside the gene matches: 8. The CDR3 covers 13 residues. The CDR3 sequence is CASDDTGGIEQYF. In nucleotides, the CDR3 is TGTGCCAGCGATGATACAGGGGGCATCGAGCAGTACTTC.